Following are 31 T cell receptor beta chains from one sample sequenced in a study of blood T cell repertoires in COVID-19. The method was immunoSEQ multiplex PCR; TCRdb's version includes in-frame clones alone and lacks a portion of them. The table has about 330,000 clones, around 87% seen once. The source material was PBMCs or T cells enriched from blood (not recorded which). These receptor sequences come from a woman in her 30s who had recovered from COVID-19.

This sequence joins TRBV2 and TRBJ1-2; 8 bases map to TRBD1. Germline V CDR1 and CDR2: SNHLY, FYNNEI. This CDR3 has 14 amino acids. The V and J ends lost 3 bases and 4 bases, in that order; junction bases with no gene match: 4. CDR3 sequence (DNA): TGTGCCAGCAGTGAGGACAGGGCCGGCTATGGCTACACCTTC. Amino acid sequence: CASSEDRAGYGYTF.

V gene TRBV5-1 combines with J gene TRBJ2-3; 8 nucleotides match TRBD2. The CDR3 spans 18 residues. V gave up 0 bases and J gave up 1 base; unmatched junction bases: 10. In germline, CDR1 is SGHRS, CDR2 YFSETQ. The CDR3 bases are TGCGCCAGCAGCTTGGCCAACGGGGGGGCCGGGGGCACAGATACGCAGTATTTT. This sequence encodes CASSLANGGAGGTDTQYF.

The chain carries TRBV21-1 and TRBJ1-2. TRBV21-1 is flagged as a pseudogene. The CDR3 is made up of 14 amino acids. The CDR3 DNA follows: TGTGCCAGCAGCAATACAGTAGCCGCGGGAGGCTACACCTTC. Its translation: CASSNTVAAGGYTF.

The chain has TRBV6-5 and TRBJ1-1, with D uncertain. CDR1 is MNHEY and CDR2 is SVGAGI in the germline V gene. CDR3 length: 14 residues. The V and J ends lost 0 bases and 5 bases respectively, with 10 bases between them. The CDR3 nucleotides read TGTGCCAGCAGTTACTCCGGCAGAGCGACTGAAGCTTTCTTT. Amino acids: CASSYSGRATEAFF.

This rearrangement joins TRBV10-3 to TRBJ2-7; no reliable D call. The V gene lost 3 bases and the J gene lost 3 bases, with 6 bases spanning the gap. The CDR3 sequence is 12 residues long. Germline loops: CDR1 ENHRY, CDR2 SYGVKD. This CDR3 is CAISEQDYEQYF. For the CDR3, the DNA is TGTGCCATCAGTGAACAAGACTACGAGCAGTACTTC.

The CDR3, as DNA: TGTGCCATCAGTGACCCGGGAGGAGGCATTCAGTACTTC. The encoded protein is CAISDPGGGIQYF. This chain links TRBV10-3 with TRBJ2-4; the match to TRBD2 covers 7 bases. Germline-derived CDR1 and CDR2 are ENHRY and SYGVKD. Trimming at V came to 3 bases and at J to 9 bases, leaving 5 bases not matched to a gene. The CDR3 contains 13 residues.

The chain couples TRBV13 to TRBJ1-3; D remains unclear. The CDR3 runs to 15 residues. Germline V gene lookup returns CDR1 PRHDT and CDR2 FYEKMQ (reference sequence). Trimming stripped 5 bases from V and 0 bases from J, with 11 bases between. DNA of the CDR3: TGTGCCAGCAGCGCCCGAGGGTACTCTGGAAACACCATATATTTT. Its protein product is CASSARGYSGNTIYF. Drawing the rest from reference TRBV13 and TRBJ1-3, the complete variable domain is AAGVIQSPRHLIKEKRETATLKCYPIPRHDTVYWYQQGPGQDPQFLISFYEKMQSDKGSIPDRFSAQQFSDYHSELNMSSLELGDSALYFCASSARGYSGNTIYFGEGSWLTVV.

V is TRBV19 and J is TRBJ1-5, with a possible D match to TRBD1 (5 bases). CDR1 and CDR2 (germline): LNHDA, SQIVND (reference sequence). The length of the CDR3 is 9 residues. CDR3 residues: CVTREPQHF. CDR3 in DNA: TGTGTTACCAGGGAGCCCCAGCATTTT.

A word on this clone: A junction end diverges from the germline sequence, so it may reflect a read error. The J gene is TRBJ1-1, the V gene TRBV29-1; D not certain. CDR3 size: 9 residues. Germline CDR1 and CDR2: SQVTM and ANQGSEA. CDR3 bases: TGCAGCGTTGCGAGGCCGCTTGTCTTT. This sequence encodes CSVARPLVF.

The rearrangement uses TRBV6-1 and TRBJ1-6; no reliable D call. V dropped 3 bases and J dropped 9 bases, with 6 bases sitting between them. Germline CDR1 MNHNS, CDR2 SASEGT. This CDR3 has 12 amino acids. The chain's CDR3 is CASSESGSPLHF. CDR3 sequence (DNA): TGTGCCAGCAGTGAGTCGGGTTCACCCCTCCACTTT.

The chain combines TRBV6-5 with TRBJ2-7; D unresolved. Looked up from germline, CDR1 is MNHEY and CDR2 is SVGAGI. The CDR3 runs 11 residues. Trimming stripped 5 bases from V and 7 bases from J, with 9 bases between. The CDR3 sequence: CASSTRGEQYF. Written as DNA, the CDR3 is TGTGCCAGCAGTACCCGCGGTGAGCAGTACTTC.

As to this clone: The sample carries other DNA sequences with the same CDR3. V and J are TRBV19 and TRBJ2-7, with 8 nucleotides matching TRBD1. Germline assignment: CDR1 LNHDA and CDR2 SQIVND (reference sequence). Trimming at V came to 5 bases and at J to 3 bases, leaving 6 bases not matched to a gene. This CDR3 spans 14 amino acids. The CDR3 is CASSRGQGNYEQYF. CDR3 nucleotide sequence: TGTGCCAGTAGTCGAGGACAGGGTAACTACGAGCAGTACTTC.

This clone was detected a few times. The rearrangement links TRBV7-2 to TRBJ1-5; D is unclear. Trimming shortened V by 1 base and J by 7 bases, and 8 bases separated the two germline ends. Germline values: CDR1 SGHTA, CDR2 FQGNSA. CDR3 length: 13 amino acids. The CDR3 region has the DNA TGTGCCAGCAGCTTAGTAGCGGGGCAGCCCCAGCATTTT. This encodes CASSLVAGQPQHF. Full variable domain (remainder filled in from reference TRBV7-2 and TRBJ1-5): GAGVSQSPSNKVTEKGKDVELRCDPISGHTALYWYRQSLGQGLEFLIYFQGNSAPDKSGLPSDRFSAERTGGSVSTLTIQRTQQEDSAVYLCASSLVAGQPQHFGDGTRLSIL.

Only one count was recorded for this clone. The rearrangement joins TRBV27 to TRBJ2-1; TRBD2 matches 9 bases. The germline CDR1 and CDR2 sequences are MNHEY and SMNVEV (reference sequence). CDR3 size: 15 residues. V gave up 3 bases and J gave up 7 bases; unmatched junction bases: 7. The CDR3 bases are TGTGCCAGCAGTTTTCGGCGGGGGGGTAGGAATGAGCAGTTCTTC. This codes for CASSFRRGGRNEQFF.

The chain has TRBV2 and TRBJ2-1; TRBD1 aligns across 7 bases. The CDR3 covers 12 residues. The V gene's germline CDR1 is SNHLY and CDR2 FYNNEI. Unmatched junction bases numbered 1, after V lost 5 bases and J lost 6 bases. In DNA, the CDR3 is TGTGCCAGCAGTAGGACAGGCAATGAGCAGTTCTTC. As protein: CASSRTGNEQFF. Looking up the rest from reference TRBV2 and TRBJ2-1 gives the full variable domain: EPEVTQTPSHQVTQMGQEVILRCVPISNHLYFYWYRQILGQKVEFLVSFYNNEISEKSEIFDDQFSVERPDGSNFTLKIRSTKLEDSAMYFCASSRTGNEQFFGPGTRLTVL.

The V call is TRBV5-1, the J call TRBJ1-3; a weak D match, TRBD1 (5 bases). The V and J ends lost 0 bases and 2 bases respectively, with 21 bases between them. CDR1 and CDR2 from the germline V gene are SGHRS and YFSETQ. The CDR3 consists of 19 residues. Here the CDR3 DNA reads TGCGCCAGCAGCTTGGGGGTCGTACGGCTGACAGAGACTGGAAACACCATATATTTT. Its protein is CASSLGVVRLTETGNTIYF. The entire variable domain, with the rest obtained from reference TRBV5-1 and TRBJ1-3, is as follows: KAGVTQTPRYLIKTRGQQVTLSCSPISGHRSVSWYQQTPGQGLQFLFEYFSETQRNKGNFPGRFSGRQFSNSRSEMNVSTLELGDSALYLCASSLGVVRLTETGNTIYFGEGSWLTVV.

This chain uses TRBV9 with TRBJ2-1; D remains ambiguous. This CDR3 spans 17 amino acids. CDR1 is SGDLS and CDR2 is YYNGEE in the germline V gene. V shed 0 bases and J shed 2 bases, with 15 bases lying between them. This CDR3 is CASSVGGLITTYNEQFF. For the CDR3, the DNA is TGTGCCAGCAGCGTAGGAGGCCTTATTACGACCTACAATGAGCAGTTCTTC.

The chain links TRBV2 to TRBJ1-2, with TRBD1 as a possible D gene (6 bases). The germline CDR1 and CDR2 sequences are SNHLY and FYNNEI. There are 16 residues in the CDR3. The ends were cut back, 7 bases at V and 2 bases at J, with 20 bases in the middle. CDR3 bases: TGTGCCAGCACAGGGGACATTGCGATACCAAACTATGGCTACACCTTC. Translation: CASTGDIAIPNYGYTF.

CDR3 region: CASSADRENQPQHF. The CDR3 DNA reads as TGTGCCAGTAGTGCTGACAGGGAAAATCAGCCCCAGCATTTT. The V call is TRBV19, the J call TRBJ1-5, with 7 bases identical to TRBD1. The junction had 5 bases not matched to a gene; V was cut back by 5 bases and J by 4 bases. The V gene's germline CDR1 is LNHDA and CDR2 SQIVND (reference sequence). The CDR3 covers 14 residues.

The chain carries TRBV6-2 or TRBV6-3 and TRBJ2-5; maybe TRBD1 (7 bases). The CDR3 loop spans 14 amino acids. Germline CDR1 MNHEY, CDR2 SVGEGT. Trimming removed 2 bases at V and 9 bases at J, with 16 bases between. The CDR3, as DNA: TGTGCCAGCAGTTACCGACGATCAGGGGGGCCCCAGTACTTC. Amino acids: CASSYRRSGGPQYF.

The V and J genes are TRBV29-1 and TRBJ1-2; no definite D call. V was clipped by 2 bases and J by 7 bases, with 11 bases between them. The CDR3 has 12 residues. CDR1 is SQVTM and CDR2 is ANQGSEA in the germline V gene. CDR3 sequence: CSVEPQRSGYTF. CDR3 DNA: TGCAGCGTTGAACCCCAACGGAGTGGCTACACCTTC.

The CDR3 region is CASSTRDRAQLFF. CDR3 in DNA: TGTGCCAGCAGTACCCGGGACAGGGCACAACTGTTTTTT. V and J are TRBV2 and TRBJ1-4, with 9 bases matching TRBD1. V dropped 5 bases and J dropped 12; count of bases not matched to a gene: 7. Germline V gene data show CDR1 as SNHLY and CDR2 as FYNNEI. The CDR3 loop spans 13 amino acids.

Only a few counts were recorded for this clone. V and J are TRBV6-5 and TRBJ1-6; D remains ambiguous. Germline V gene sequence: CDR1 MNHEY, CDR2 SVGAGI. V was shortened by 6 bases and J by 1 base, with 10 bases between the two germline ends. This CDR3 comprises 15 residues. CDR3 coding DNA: TGTGCCAGCAGGAGCGTGAGTTCCTATAATTCACCCCTCCACTTT. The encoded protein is CASRSVSSYNSPLHF.

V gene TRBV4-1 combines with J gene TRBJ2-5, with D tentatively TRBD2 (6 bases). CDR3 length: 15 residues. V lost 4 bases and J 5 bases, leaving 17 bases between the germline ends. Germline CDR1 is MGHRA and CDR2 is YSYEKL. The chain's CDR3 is CASSPGTSGVETQYF. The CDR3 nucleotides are TGCGCCAGCAGCCCGGGAACGTCGGGAGTGGAGACCCAGTACTTC.

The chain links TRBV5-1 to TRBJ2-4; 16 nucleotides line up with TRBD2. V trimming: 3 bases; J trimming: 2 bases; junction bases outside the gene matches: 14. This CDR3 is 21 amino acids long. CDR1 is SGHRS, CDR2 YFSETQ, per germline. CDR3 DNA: TGCGCCAGCAGCTCTGACAGCGTGGGACTAGCGGGGGGGCGGTCCAAAAACATTCAGTACTTC. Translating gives CASSSDSVGLAGGRSKNIQYF.

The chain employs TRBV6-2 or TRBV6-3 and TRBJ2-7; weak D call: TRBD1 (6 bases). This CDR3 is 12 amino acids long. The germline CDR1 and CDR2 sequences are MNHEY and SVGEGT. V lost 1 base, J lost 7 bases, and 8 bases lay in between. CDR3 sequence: CASSYWGREQYF. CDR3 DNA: TGTGCCAGCAGTTACTGGGGGCGGGAGCAGTACTTC.

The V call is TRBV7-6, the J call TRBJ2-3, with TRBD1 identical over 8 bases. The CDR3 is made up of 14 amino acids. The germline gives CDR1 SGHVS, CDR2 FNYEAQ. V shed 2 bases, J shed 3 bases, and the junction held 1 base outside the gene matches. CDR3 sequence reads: CASSLYRGTDTQYF. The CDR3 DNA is TGTGCCAGCAGCTTATACAGGGGGACAGATACGCAGTATTTT.

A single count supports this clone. The CDR3 is CASSPSEGQPQHF. The DNA of the CDR3 is TGTGCCAGCAGCCCTTCCGAGGGTCAGCCCCAGCATTTT. The genes are TRBV12-3 or TRBV12-4 and TRBJ1-5; no clear D gene. V was pared by 6 bases and J by 6 bases, with 12 bases between. This CDR3 region has 13 residues.

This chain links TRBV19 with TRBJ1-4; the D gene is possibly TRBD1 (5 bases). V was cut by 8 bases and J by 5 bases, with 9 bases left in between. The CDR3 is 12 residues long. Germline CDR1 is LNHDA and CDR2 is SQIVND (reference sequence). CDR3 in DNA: TGTGCCAGTGCGGGACCAAATGAAAAACTGTTTTTT. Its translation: CASAGPNEKLFF.

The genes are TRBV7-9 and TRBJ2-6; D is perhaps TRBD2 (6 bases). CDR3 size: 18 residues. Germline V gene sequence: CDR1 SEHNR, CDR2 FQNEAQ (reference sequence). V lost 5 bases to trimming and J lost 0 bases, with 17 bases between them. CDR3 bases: TGTGCCAGCAGCCTTTGGGGGGATCTCTACTCTGGGGCCAACGTCCTGACTTTC. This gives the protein CASSLWGDLYSGANVLTF.

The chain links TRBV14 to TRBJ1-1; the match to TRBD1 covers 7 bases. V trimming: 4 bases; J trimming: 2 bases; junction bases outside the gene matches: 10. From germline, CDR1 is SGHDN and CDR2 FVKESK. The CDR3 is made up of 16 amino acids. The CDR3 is CASSPPGGHQNTEAFF. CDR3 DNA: TGTGCCAGCAGCCCGCCAGGGGGTCACCAAAACACTGAAGCTTTCTTT.